This paragraph reports one TCR beta chain. No antigen is known for it. The source of the sample is a study of a mutant IDH1 vaccine in newly diagnosed glioma. Profiling relied on immunoSEQ multiplex PCR, and the TCRdb table lists in-frame clones only, not all of them. Seen here are more than 50,000 clones, roughly 80% observed once, and the top ten hold about 6%. Time point: week 11, during vaccination. Doses comprised 300 ug of mutant IDH1 20-mer peptide each, plus topical imiquimod. New WHO grade 3 or 4 astrocytomas that were IDH1-mutant and ATRX-lost occurred in the donors. This CDR3 is built from 13 residues. The ends were cut back, 6 bases at V and 10 bases at J, with 21 bases in the middle. In germline, CDR1 is SQVTM, CDR2 ANQGSEA.

The input for sequencing was PBMCs, taken from a glioma patient whose treatment included an IDH1 peptide vaccine. This TCR was sampled from a man aged 45 to 65 with glioma. The chain carries TRBV29-1 and TRBJ1-1; weak D call: TRBD1 (6 bases). The CDR3 nucleotides read TGCAGCGTGCAAGAACCCGGGGGCGAGGGAGCTTTCTTT. It encodes CSVQEPGGEGAFF. Full variable domain (missing parts from reference TRBV29-1 and TRBJ1-1): SAVISQKPSRDICQRGTSLTIQCQVDSQVTMMFWYRQQPGQSLTLIATANQGSEATYESGFVIDKFPISRPNLTFSTLTVSNMSPEDSSIYLCSVQEPGGEGAFFGQGTRLTVV.